The rows below give T cell receptor beta chains drawn from one sample of a study of T cell changes during pregnancy in multiple sclerosis. Using immunoSEQ multiplex PCR, the repertoire was profiled, and TCRdb retains in-frame clones only, with some absent. Of more than 90,000 clones in the sample, about 91% were seen once. The starting material was peripheral blood, obtained in the second trimester of pregnancy. The receptors stem from a female donor with multiple sclerosis, enrolled in a pregnancy study. CDR3s include the opening cysteine and the closing phenylalanine or tryptophan. Each record gives: clone size, D gene, V gene, CDR3 length, J gene, CDR3 protein, CDR3 DNA. The D gene is left open where the match is weak. Clone size is shown for a subset of rows, as once, few, many or a class of expanded clone.

clone_size: .; d_call: TRBD1; v_call: TRBV30; cdr3_length: 12; j_call: TRBJ1-1; cdr3_aa: CAWGTGRTEAFF; cdr3_nt: TGTGCCTGGGGGACAGGGCGGACTGAAGCTTTCTTT
clone_size: .; d_call: .; v_call: TRBV28; cdr3_length: 16; j_call: TRBJ2-1; cdr3_aa: CASSLRGRRWGNEQFF; cdr3_nt: TGTGCCAGCAGTTTACGGGGGAGGAGATGGGGCAATGAGCAGTTCTTC
clone_size: .; d_call: TRBD2; v_call: TRBV5-1; cdr3_length: 15; j_call: TRBJ2-5; cdr3_aa: CASSILAGGLETQYF; cdr3_nt: TGCGCCAGCAGCATACTAGCGGGAGGGCTAGAGACCCAGTACTTC
clone_size: .; d_call: .; v_call: TRBV16; cdr3_length: 14; j_call: TRBJ1-1; cdr3_aa: CASSQLPENTEAFF; cdr3_nt: TGTGCCAGCAGCCAATTACCAGAGAACACTGAAGCTTTCTTT
clone_size: .; d_call: TRBD2; v_call: TRBV7-3; cdr3_length: 15; j_call: TRBJ2-1; cdr3_aa: CASSRTSGVLNEQFF; cdr3_nt: TGTGCCAGCAGCCGGACTAGCGGGGTACTCAATGAGCAGTTCTTC
clone_size: .; d_call: TRBD2; v_call: TRBV28; cdr3_length: 15; j_call: TRBJ2-1; cdr3_aa: CASSSQAGGKNEQFF; cdr3_nt: TGTGCCAGCAGTTCGCAAGCGGGAGGGAAAAATGAGCAGTTCTTC
clone_size: .; d_call: .; v_call: TRBV19; cdr3_length: 14; j_call: TRBJ1-1; cdr3_aa: CASSDWGGATEAFF; cdr3_nt: TGTGCCAGTAGTGACTGGGGGGGGGCCACTGAAGCTTTCTTT
clone_size: .; d_call: .; v_call: TRBV11-2; cdr3_length: 14; j_call: TRBJ2-7; cdr3_aa: CASSPEGGTHEQYF; cdr3_nt: TGTGCCAGCAGCCCCGAAGGCGGGACCCACGAGCAGTACTTC
clone_size: .; d_call: .; v_call: TRBV6-1; cdr3_length: 14; j_call: TRBJ2-1; cdr3_aa: CASSETGAFNEQFF; cdr3_nt: TGTGCCAGCAGTGAAACGGGAGCATTCAATGAGCAGTTCTTC
clone_size: .; d_call: .; v_call: TRBV25-1; cdr3_length: 10; j_call: TRBJ2-5; cdr3_aa: CASTGETQYF; cdr3_nt: TGTGCCAGCACGGGGGAGACCCAGTACTTC
clone_size: .; d_call: .; v_call: TRBV6-5; cdr3_length: 14; j_call: TRBJ2-7; cdr3_aa: CASRPYGRSYEQYF; cdr3_nt: TGTGCCAGCAGGCCGTATGGCAGATCCTACGAGCAGTACTTC
clone_size: .; d_call: .; v_call: TRBV7-3; cdr3_length: 15; j_call: TRBJ2-7; cdr3_aa: CASSLEGGLTYEQYF; cdr3_nt: TGTGCCAGCAGCTTAGAGGGAGGTCTAACCTACGAGCAGTACTTC
clone_size: .; d_call: TRBD1; v_call: TRBV28; cdr3_length: 14; j_call: TRBJ2-7; cdr3_aa: CASSGQGGSYEQYF; cdr3_nt: TGTGCCAGCAGTGGACAGGGGGGCTCCTACGAGCAGTACTTC
clone_size: .; d_call: .; v_call: TRBV5-5; cdr3_length: 12; j_call: TRBJ2-7; cdr3_aa: CASSQQGFEQYF; cdr3_nt: TGTGCCAGCAGCCAACAGGGTTTCGAGCAGTACTTC
clone_size: .; d_call: TRBD2; v_call: TRBV11-2; cdr3_length: 14; j_call: TRBJ2-1; cdr3_aa: CASSLGERESEQFF; cdr3_nt: TGTGCCAGCAGCTTAGGGGAGCGGGAAAGTGAGCAGTTCTTC
clone_size: .; d_call: TRBD2; v_call: TRBV2; cdr3_length: 15; j_call: TRBJ2-7; cdr3_aa: CASRSLAGATYEQYF; cdr3_nt: TGTGCCAGCAGGTCTTTAGCGGGAGCCACCTACGAGCAGTACTTC
clone_size: .; d_call: TRBD1; v_call: TRBV28; cdr3_length: 14; j_call: TRBJ1-2; cdr3_aa: CASTIRTGGYGYTF; cdr3_nt: TGTGCCAGCACCATCAGGACAGGAGGGTATGGCTACACCTTC
clone_size: .; d_call: TRBD2; v_call: TRBV5-1; cdr3_length: 20; j_call: TRBJ2-1; cdr3_aa: CASRSTGTSGSSSPYNEQFF; cdr3_nt: TGCGCCAGCAGGTCGACCGGGACTAGCGGGAGTAGTTCGCCCTACAATGAGCAGTTCTTC
clone_size: once; d_call: TRBD2; v_call: TRBV6-6; cdr3_length: 15; j_call: TRBJ2-3; cdr3_aa: CASRPGLANTDTQYF; cdr3_nt: TGTGCCAGCAGACCGGGACTAGCGAACACAGATACGCAGTATTTT
clone_size: .; d_call: TRBD1; v_call: TRBV7-9; cdr3_length: 14; j_call: TRBJ2-1; cdr3_aa: CASSLVGQGYEQFF; cdr3_nt: TGTGCCAGCAGCTTAGTGGGACAGGGCTATGAGCAGTTCTTC
clone_size: .; d_call: .; v_call: TRBV9; cdr3_length: 15; j_call: TRBJ2-1; cdr3_aa: CASSPRRSTYNEQFF; cdr3_nt: TGTGCCAGCAGCCCCCGCCGGTCCACCTACAATGAGCAGTTCTTC
clone_size: .; d_call: .; v_call: TRBV7-9; cdr3_length: 17; j_call: TRBJ2-1; cdr3_aa: CASSLAGRQGTHNEQFF; cdr3_nt: TGTGCCAGCAGCTTAGCAGGTCGGCAGGGGACACACAATGAGCAGTTCTTC
clone_size: .; d_call: .; v_call: TRBV19; cdr3_length: 13; j_call: TRBJ1-1; cdr3_aa: CASSSSAYTEAFF; cdr3_nt: TGTGCCAGTAGTTCCTCAGCGTACACTGAAGCTTTCTTT
clone_size: .; d_call: .; v_call: TRBV28; cdr3_length: 14; j_call: TRBJ2-7; cdr3_aa: CASSAVGADYEQYF; cdr3_nt: TGTGCCAGCAGTGCCGTTGGGGCAGATTACGAGCAGTACTTC
clone_size: .; d_call: .; v_call: TRBV5-1; cdr3_length: 13; j_call: TRBJ2-1; cdr3_aa: CASSLYPQNEQFF; cdr3_nt: TGCGCCAGCAGCTTGTACCCGCAGAATGAGCAGTTCTTC
clone_size: .; d_call: TRBD1; v_call: TRBV25-1; cdr3_length: 16; j_call: TRBJ1-1; cdr3_aa: CASSAWTGGRNTEAFF; cdr3_nt: TGTGCCAGCAGTGCGTGGACAGGGGGAAGGAACACTGAAGCTTTCTTT
clone_size: .; d_call: .; v_call: TRBV19; cdr3_length: 15; j_call: TRBJ1-2; cdr3_aa: CASTTVIGATYGYTF; cdr3_nt: TGTGCCAGTACTACTGTAATAGGGGCGACCTATGGCTACACCTTC
clone_size: .; d_call: .; v_call: TRBV6-1; cdr3_length: 14; j_call: TRBJ2-7; cdr3_aa: CASSQVWLGVEQYF; cdr3_nt: TGTGCCAGCAGCCAAGTTTGGCTGGGCGTGGAGCAGTACTTC
clone_size: .; d_call: TRBD2; v_call: TRBV6-5; cdr3_length: 16; j_call: TRBJ2-2; cdr3_aa: CASSSSSGMNTGELFF; cdr3_nt: TGTGCCAGCAGTTCCTCTAGCGGGATGAACACCGGGGAGCTGTTTTTT
clone_size: .; d_call: TRBD1; v_call: TRBV6-5; cdr3_length: 15; j_call: TRBJ1-1; cdr3_aa: CASSSMTGMNTEAFF; cdr3_nt: TGTGCCAGCAGTTCAATGACAGGGATGAACACTGAAGCTTTCTTT
clone_size: .; d_call: TRBD1; v_call: TRBV7-6; cdr3_length: 14; j_call: TRBJ1-5; cdr3_aa: CASSLGTGAQPQHF; cdr3_nt: TGTGCCAGCAGCCTCGGGACAGGGGCTCAGCCCCAGCATTTT
clone_size: .; d_call: TRBD2; v_call: TRBV7-9; cdr3_length: 16; j_call: TRBJ2-5; cdr3_aa: CASSPGTSGGGETQYF; cdr3_nt: TGTGCCAGCAGCCCCGGGACTAGCGGAGGGGGAGAGACCCAGTACTTC
clone_size: .; d_call: TRBD2; v_call: TRBV4-2; cdr3_length: 17; j_call: TRBJ2-1; cdr3_aa: CASSQDGTGTSDNEQFF; cdr3_nt: TGTGCCAGCAGCCAAGATGGCACCGGGACTAGCGACAATGAGCAGTTCTTC
clone_size: .; d_call: TRBD2; v_call: TRBV5-1; cdr3_length: 15; j_call: TRBJ2-5; cdr3_aa: CASSRWGLAEETQYF; cdr3_nt: TGCGCCAGCAGCCGGTGGGGACTAGCTGAAGAGACCCAGTACTTC
clone_size: .; d_call: TRBD1; v_call: TRBV6-5; cdr3_length: 15; j_call: TRBJ2-5; cdr3_aa: CASSSGTGVSETQYF; cdr3_nt: TGTGCCAGCAGTTCCGGGACAGGGGTATCAGAGACCCAGTACTTC
clone_size: .; d_call: .; v_call: TRBV6-5; cdr3_length: 13; j_call: TRBJ2-1; cdr3_aa: CASSETGYNEQFF; cdr3_nt: TGTGCCAGCAGTGAGACTGGATACAATGAGCAGTTCTTC
clone_size: once; d_call: TRBD1; v_call: TRBV28; cdr3_length: 13; j_call: TRBJ2-1; cdr3_aa: CASSGTVNNEQFF; cdr3_nt: TGTGCCAGCAGCGGGACAGTCAACAATGAGCAGTTCTTC
clone_size: .; d_call: TRBD2; v_call: TRBV11-2; cdr3_length: 19; j_call: TRBJ2-1; cdr3_aa: CASSATSGRGDSSYNEQFF; cdr3_nt: TGTGCCAGCAGCGCGACTAGCGGGAGGGGCGATAGCTCCTACAATGAGCAGTTCTTC
clone_size: .; d_call: .; v_call: TRBV10-3; cdr3_length: 12; j_call: TRBJ1-2; cdr3_aa: CATTPGVYGYTF; cdr3_nt: TGTGCCACGACCCCAGGGGTCTATGGCTACACCTTC